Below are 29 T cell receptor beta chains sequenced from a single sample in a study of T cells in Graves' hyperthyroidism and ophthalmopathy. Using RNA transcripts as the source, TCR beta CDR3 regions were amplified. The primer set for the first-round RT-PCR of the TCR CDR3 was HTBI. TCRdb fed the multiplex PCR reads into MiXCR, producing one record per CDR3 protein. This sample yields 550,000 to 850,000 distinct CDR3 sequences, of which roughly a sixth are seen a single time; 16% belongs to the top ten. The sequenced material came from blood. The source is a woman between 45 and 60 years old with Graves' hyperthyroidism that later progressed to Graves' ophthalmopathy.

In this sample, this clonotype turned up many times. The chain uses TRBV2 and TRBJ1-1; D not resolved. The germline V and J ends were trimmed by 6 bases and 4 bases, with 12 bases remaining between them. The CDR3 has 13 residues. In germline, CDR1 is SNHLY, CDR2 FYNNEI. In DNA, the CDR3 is TGTGCCAGCAGGAGTTCGGGGTCCACTGAAGCTTTCTTT. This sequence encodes CASRSSGSTEAFF.

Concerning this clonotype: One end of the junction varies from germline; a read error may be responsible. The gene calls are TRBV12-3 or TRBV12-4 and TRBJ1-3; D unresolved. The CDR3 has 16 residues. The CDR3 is CAGSFMRTDEGNTIYF. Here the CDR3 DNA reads TGTGCCGGCAGTTTTATGAGGACGGACGAAGGAAACACCATATATTTT.

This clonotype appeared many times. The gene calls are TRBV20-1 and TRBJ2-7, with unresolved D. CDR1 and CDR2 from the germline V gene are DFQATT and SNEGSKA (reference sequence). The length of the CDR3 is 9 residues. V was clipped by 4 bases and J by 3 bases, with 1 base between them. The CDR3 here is CSANYEQYF. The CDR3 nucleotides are TGCAGTGCTAACTACGAGCAGTACTTC.

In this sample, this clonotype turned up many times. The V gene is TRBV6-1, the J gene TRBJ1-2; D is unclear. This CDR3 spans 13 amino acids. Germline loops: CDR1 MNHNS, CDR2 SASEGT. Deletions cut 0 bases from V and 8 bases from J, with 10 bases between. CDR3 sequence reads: CASSEAWPGGYTF. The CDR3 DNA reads TGTGCCAGCAGTGAAGCTTGGCCGGGCGGCTACACCTTC.

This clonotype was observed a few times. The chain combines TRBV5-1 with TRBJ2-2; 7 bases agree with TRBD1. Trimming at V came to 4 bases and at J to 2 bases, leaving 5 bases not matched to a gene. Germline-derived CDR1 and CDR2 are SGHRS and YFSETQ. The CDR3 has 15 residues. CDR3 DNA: TGCGCCAGCAGCCTCACAGGGGTTAACACCGGGGAGCTGTTTTTT. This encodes CASSLTGVNTGELFF.

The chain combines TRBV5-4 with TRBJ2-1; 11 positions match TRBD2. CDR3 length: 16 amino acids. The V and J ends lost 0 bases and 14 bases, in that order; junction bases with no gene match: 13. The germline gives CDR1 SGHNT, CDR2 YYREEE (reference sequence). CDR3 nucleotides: TGTGCCAGCAGCTTGGCCCCTCTTAGCGGGGGGGCTTATGAGTTCTTC. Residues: CASSLAPLSGGAYEFF. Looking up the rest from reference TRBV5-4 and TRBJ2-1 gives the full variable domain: ETGVTQSPTHLIKTRGQQVTLRCSSQSGHNTVSWYQQALGQGPQFIFQYYREEENGRGNFPPRFSGLQFPNYSSELNVNALELDDSALYLCASSLAPLSGGAYEFFGPGTRLTVL.

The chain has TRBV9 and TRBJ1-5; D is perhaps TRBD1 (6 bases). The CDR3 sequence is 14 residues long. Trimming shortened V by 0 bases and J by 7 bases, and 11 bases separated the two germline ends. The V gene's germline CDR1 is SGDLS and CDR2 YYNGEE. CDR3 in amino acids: CASSVGGLGQPQHF. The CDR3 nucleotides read TGTGCCAGCAGCGTAGGGGGGCTAGGCCAGCCCCAGCATTTT.

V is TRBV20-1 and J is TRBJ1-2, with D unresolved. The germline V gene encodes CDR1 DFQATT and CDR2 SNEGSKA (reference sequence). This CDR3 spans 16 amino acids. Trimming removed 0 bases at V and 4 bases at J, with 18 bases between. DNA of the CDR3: TGCAGTGCTAGAGATGGGCAGGCCCCTTTCCTCTATGGCTACACCTTC. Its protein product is CSARDGQAPFLYGYTF.

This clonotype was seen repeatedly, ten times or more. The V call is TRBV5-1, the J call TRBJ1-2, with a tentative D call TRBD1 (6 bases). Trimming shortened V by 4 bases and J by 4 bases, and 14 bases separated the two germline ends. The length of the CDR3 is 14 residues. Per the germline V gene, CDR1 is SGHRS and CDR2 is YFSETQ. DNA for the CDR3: TGCGCCAGCAGCGCCCAACAGGGCCCCTATGGCTACACCTTC. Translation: CASSAQQGPYGYTF.

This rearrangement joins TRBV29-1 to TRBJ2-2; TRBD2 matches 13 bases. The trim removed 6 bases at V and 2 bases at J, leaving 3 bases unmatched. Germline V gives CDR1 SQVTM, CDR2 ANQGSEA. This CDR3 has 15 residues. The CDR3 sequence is CSVGTSGANTGELFF. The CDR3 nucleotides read TGCAGCGTGGGGACTAGCGGGGCTAACACCGGGGAGCTGTTTTTT.

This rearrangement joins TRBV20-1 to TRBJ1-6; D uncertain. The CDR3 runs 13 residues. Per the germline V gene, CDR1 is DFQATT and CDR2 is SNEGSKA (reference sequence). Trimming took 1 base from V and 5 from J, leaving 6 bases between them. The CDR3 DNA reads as TGCAGTGCTAGAGGACGGCATAATTCACCCCTCCACTTT. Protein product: CSARGRHNSPLHF.

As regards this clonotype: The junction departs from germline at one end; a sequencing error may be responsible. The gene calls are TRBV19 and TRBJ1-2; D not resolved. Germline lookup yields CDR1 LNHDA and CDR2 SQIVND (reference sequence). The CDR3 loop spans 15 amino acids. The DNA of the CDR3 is TGTGCCAGTAGCGGAGGCCTGACTGACTATGGTGGCCACACCTTC. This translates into CASSGGLTDYGGHTF.

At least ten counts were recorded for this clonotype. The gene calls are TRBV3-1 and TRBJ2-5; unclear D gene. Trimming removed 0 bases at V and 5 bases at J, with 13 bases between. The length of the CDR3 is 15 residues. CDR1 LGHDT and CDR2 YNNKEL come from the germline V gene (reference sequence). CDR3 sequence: CASSQDHVTWETQYF. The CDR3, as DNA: TGTGCCAGCAGCCAAGATCATGTAACCTGGGAGACCCAGTACTTC.

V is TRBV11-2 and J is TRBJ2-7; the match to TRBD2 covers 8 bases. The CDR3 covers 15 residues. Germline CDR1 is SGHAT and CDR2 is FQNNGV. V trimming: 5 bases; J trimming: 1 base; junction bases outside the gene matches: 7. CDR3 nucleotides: TGTGCCAGCAGCCCCTGGAGCGGGGGTTCCTACGAGCAGTACTTC. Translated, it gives CASSPWSGGSYEQYF.

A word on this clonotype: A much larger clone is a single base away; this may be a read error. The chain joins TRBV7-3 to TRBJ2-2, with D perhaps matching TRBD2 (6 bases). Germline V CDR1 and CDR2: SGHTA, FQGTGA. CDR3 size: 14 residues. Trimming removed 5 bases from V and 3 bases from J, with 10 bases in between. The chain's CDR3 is CASSPAGYTGELFF. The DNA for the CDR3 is TGTGCCAGCAGCCCGGCGGGATACACCGGGGAGCTGTTTTTT.

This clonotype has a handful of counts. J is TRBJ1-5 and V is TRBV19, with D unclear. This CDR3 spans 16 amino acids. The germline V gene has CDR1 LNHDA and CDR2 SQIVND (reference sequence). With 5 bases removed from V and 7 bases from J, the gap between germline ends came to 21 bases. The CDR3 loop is CASSPSGEGGTQPQHF. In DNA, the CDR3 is TGTGCCAGTAGTCCGTCCGGTGAGGGAGGAACCCAGCCCCAGCATTTT.

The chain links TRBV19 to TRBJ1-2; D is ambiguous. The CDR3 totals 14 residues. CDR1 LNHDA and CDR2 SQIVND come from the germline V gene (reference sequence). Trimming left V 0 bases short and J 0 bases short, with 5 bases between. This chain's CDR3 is CASSIEGSNYGYTF. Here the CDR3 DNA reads TGTGCCAGTAGTATAGAGGGCTCTAACTATGGCTACACCTTC.

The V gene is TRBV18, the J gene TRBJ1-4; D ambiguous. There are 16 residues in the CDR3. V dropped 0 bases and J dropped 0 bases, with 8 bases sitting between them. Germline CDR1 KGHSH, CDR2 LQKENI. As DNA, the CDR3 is TGTGCCAGCTCACCACCGAGAACAGCAACTAATGAAAAACTGTTTTTT. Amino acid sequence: CASSPPRTATNEKLFF.

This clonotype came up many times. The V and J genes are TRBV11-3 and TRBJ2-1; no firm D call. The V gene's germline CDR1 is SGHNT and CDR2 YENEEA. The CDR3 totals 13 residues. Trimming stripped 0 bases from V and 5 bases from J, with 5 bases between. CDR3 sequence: CASSLDSHNEQFF. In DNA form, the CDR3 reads TGTGCCAGCAGCTTAGACAGTCACAATGAGCAGTTCTTC.

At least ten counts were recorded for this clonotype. Written as DNA, the CDR3 is TGTGCCAGCAGTGAAGATTCTGGGGTAGGATCACCCCTCCACTTT. This sequence encodes CASSEDSGVGSPLHF. The rearrangement uses TRBV2 and TRBJ1-6; no definite D call. The germline V and J ends were trimmed by 1 base and 10 bases, with 14 bases remaining between them. CDR3 length equals 15 residues. Germline loops: CDR1 SNHLY, CDR2 FYNNEI. Supplemented by reference TRBV2 and TRBJ1-6, the full variable domain reads EPEVTQTPSHQVTQMGQEVILRCVPISNHLYFYWYRQILGQKVEFLVSFYNNEISEKSEIFDDQFSVERPDGSNFTLKIRSTKLEDSAMYFCASSEDSGVGSPLHFGNGTRLTVT.

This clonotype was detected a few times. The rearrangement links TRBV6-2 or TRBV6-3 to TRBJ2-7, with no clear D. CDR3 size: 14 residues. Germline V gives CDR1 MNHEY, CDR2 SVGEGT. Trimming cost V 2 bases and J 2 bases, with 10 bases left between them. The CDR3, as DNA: TGTGCCAGCAGTTACGGGCAGGCGACCTACGAGCAGTACTTC. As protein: CASSYGQATYEQYF.

The chain's CDR3 is CADRQGGTGELFF. CDR3 sequence (DNA): TGTGCCGATAGACAAGGGGGAACCGGGGAGCTGTTTTTT. The chain combines TRBV11-2 with TRBJ2-2, with D possibly matching TRBD1 (6 bases). Trimming took 11 bases from V and 5 from J, leaving 15 bases between them. This CDR3 spans 13 amino acids. Per the germline V gene, CDR1 is SGHAT and CDR2 is FQNNGV.

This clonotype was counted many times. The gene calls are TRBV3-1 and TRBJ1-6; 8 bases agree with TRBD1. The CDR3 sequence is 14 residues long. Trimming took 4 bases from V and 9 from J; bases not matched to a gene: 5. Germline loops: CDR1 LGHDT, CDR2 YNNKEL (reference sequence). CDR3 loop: CASSLRDRSSPLHF. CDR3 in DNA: TGTGCCAGCAGCCTCCGGGACAGGAGTTCACCCCTCCACTTT. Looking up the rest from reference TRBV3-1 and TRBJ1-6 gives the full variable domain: DTAVSQTPKYLVTQMGNDKSIKCEQNLGHDTMYWYKQDSKKFLKIMFSYNNKELIINETVPNRFSPKSPDKAHLNLHINSLELGDSAVYFCASSLRDRSSPLHFGNGTRLTVT.

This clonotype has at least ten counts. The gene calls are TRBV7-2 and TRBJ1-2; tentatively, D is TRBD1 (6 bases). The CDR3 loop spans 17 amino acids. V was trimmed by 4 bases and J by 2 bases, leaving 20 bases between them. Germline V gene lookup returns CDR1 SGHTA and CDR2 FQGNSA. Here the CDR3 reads CASSYGDPQGLNYGYTF. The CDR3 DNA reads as TGTGCCAGCAGCTACGGAGACCCACAGGGCCTCAACTATGGCTACACCTTC.

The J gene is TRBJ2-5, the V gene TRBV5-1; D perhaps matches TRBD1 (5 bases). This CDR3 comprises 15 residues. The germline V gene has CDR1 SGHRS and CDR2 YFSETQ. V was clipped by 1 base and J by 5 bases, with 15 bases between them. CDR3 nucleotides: TGCGCCAGCAGCTTGAAGGGCAGGGCTTCGGAGACCCAGTACTTC. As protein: CASSLKGRASETQYF.

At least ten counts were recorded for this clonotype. Here the CDR3 DNA reads TGTGCCAGCAGTTCGGACTTAAGGAACACTGAAGCTTTCTTT. Translation gives CASSSDLRNTEAFF. The V call is TRBV2, the J call TRBJ1-1; D is uncertain. The CDR3 totals 14 residues. The V end lost 5 bases, the J end lost 1 base, and 11 bases lay between the germline ends. Looked up from germline, CDR1 is SNHLY and CDR2 is FYNNEI.

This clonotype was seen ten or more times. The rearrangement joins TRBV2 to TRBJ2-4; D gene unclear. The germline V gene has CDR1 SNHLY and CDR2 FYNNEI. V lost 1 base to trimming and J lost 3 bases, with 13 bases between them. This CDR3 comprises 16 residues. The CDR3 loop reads CASSEVYGERKNIQYF. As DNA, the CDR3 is TGTGCCAGCAGTGAAGTCTATGGGGAACGCAAAAACATTCAGTACTTC.

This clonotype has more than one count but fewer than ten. In nucleotides, the CDR3 is TGTGCCAGCAGCTTGCCCCTACGGGGCACTGAAGCTTTCTTT. This translates into CASSLPLRGTEAFF. The chain carries TRBV11-2 and TRBJ1-1; D call uncertain. This CDR3 comprises 14 residues. With 3 bases removed from V and 4 bases from J, the gap between germline ends came to 12 bases. The germline CDR1 and CDR2 sequences are SGHAT and FQNNGV. Based on the CDR3 plus reference TRBV11-2 and TRBJ1-1, the full variable domain is EAGVAQSPRYKIIEKRQSVAFWCNPISGHATLYWYQQILGQGPKLLIQFQNNGVVDDSQLPKDRFSAERLKGVDSTLKIQPAKLEDSAVYLCASSLPLRGTEAFFGQGTRLTVV.

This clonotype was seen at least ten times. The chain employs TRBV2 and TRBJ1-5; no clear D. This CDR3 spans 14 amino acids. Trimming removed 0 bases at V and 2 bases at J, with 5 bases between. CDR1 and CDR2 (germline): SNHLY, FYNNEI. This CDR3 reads CASSEALRNQPQHF. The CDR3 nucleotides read TGTGCCAGCAGTGAAGCGCTTCGCAATCAGCCCCAGCATTTT.